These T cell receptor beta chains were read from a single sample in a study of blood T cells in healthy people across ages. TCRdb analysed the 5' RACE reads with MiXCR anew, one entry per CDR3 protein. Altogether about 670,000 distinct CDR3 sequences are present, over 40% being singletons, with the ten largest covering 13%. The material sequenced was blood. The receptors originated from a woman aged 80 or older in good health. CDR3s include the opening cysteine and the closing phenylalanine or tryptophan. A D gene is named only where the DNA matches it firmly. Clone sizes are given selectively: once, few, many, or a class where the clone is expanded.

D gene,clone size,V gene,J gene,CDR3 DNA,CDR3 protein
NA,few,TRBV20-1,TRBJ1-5,TGCAGTGCGGCCGACAGCAGCAATCAGCCCCAGCATTTT,CSAADSSNQPQHF
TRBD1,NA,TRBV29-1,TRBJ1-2,TGCAGCGTGAATCAAAACCGGGACAGCTATGGCTACACCTTC,CSVNQNRDSYGYTF
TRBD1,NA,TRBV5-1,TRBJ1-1,TGCGCCAGCAGCTTGGTTCCGGGACAGGGCAACACTGAAGCTTTCTTT,CASSLVPGQGNTEAFF
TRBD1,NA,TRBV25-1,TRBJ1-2,TGTGCCAGCAGTACGCAGGGGGGTCGCCGAGGCTACACCTTC,CASSTQGGRRGYTF
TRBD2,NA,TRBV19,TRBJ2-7,TGTGCCAGTAGGGGGGAGGGCCGATCCTACGAGCAGTACTTC,CASRGEGRSYEQYF
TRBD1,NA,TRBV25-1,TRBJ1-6,TGTGCCAGCAGTGAGACAGGGGTTTGGAAGTCACCCCTCCACTTT,CASSETGVWKSPLHF
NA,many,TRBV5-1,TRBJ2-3,TGCGCCAGCCAAACAGCGCTCCACAGTACAGATACGCAGTATTTT,CASQTALHSTDTQYF
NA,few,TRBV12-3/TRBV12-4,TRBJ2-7,TGTGCCAGCGCTCGGGGATACGAGCAGTACTTC,CASARGYEQYF
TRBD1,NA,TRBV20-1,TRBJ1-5,TGCAGTTCACCGGGACAGGGTAGCAATCAGCCCCAGCATTTT,CSSPGQGSNQPQHF
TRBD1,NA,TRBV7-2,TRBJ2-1,TGTGCCAGCAGCTTAGAGCTGCCAGGGGGCAACGATGAGCAGTTCTTC,CASSLELPGGNDEQFF
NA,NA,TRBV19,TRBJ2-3,TGTGCCAGTAGTATAGACAGGGCAGATACGCAGTATTTT,CASSIDRADTQYF
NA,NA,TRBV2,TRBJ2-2,TGTGCCAGCAGTGTAGACTCTTCGATCCCCGGGGAGCTGTTTTTT,CASSVDSSIPGELFF
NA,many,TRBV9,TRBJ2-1,TGTGCCAGCAGCCTATCGACAGGCGGGTACAATGAGCAGTTCTTC,CASSLSTGGYNEQFF
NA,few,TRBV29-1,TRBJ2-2,TGCAGCGTTGAAGGCTCCGGCGCGAACACCGGGGAGCTGTTTTTT,CSVEGSGANTGELFF
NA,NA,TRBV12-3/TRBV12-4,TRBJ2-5,TGTGCCAGCAGTCGTCGGAGTGGCCAAGAGACCCAGTACTTC,CASSRRSGQETQYF
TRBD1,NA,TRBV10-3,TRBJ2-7,TGTGCCATCAGTGAGGCCCCGGGACAGGGGCCTCCGTACGAGCAGTACTTC,CAISEAPGQGPPYEQYF
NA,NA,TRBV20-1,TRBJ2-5,TGCAGTGCTAGTTCCGCGGGACATGGGGAGACCCAGTACTTC,CSASSAGHGETQYF
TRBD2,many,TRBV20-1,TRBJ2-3,TGCAGTGCTAGTGGATCTAGCGGGAGTGCTAGCACAGATACGCAGTATTTT,CSASGSSGSASTDTQYF
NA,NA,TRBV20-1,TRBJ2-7,TGCAGTGCTAGGGGTGGAGATACTACCTACGAGCAGTACTTC,CSARGGDTTYEQYF
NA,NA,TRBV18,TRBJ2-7,TGTGCCAGCTCAACAGCCCTATACAATGAGCAGTACTTC,CASSTALYNEQYF
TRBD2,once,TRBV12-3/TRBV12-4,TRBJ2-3,TGTGCCAGCAGTAGAGGGACTAGCGGGGCGAACACAGATACGCAGTATTTT,CASSRGTSGANTDTQYF
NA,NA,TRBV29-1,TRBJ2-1,TGCAGCGTTGTCCTGGGGGTCAATGAGCAGTTCTTC,CSVVLGVNEQFF
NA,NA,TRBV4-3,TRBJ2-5,TGCGCCAGCAGCCACGAGGATAGCCAAGAGACCCAGTACTTC,CASSHEDSQETQYF
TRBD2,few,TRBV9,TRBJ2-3,TGTGCCAGCAGCGAACGGACTAGCGCAAGCACAGATGCGCAGTATTTT,CASSERTSASTDAQYF
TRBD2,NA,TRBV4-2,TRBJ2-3,TGTGCCAGCAGCCAGGGGGAGGGAGTGGCGGATACGCAGTATTTT,CASSQGEGVADTQYF
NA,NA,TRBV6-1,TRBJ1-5,TGTGCCAGCAGTTTGGCAGGGGCAGAGCTACCTCAGCATTTT,CASSLAGAELPQHF
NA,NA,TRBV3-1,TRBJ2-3,TGTGCCAGCAGCGCCTCCGTCCCAGATACGCAGTATTTT,CASSASVPDTQYF
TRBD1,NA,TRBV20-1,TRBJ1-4,TGCAGTGCTAGAAGACAGGGTATGAATGAAAAACTGTTTTTT,CSARRQGMNEKLFF
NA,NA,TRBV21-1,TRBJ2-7,TGTGCCAGCAACAACATCGGGGAACCCTCGTACGAGCAGTACTTC,CASNNIGEPSYEQYF
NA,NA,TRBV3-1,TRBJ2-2,TGTGCCAGCGGAACTCTTGACACCGGGGAGCTGTTTTTT,CASGTLDTGELFF
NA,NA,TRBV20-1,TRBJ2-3,NA,CSVPPAPDTQYF
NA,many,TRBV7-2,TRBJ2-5,TGTGCCAGCAGCTTAGCCCTAGCTGTGGGAGAGACCCAGTACTTC,CASSLALAVGETQYF
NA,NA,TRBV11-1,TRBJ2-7,TGTGCCAGCAGCCGGGGGGCGATGAGCAATGAGCAGTACTTC,CASSRGAMSNEQYF
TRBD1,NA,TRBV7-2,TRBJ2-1,TGTGCCAGCAGCATCGGTGGGGGGACAGGGATTAGAAATGAGCAGTTCTTC,CASSIGGGTGIRNEQFF
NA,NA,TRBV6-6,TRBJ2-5,TGTGCCAGCAGTCCCTCCACTATCGGACAAGAGACCCAGTACTTC,CASSPSTIGQETQYF
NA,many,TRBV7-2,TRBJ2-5,TGTGCCAGCAGCTATGCGGGGGAGACCCAGTACTTC,CASSYAGETQYF
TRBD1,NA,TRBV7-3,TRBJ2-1,TGTGCCAGCAGCCCAGGGGGCTCCCACAATGAGCAGTTCTTC,CASSPGGSHNEQFF
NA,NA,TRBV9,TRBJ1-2,TGTGCCAACAGCTCCCCGGGACTTCCAAACTATGGCTACACCTTC,CANSSPGLPNYGYTF
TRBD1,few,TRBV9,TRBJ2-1,TGTGCCAGCAGCGTGTGGGACAGGGGATTGAATGAGCAGTTCTTC,CASSVWDRGLNEQFF